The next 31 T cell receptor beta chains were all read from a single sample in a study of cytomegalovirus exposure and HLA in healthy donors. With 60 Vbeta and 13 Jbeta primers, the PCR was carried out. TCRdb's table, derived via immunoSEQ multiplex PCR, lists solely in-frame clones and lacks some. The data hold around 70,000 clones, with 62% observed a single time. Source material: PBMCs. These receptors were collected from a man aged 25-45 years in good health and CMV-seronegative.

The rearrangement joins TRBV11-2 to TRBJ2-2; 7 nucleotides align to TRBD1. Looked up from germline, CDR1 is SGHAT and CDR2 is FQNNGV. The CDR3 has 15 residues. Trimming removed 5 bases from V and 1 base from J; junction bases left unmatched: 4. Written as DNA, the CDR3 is TGTGCCAGCAGCGCATGGGACAGGAACACCGGGGAGCTGTTTTTT. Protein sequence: CASSAWDRNTGELFF. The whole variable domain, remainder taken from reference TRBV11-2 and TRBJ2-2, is EAGVAQSPRYKIIEKRQSVAFWCNPISGHATLYWYQQILGQGPKLLIQFQNNGVVDDSQLPKDRFSAERLKGVDSTLKIQPAKLEDSAVYLCASSAWDRNTGELFFGEGSRLTVL.

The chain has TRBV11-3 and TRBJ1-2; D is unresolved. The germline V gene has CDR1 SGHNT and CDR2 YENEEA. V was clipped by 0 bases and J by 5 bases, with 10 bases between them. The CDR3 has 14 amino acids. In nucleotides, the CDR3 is TGTGCCAGCAGCTTAGATGGTACGGGGTATGGCTACACCTTC. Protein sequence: CASSLDGTGYGYTF.

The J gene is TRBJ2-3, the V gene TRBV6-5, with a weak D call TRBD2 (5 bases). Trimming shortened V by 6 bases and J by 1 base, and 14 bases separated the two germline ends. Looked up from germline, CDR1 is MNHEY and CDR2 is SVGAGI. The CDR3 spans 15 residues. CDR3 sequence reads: CASRRRAGRTDTQYF. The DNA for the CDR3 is TGTGCCAGCAGGCGACGGGCGGGCCGCACAGATACGCAGTATTTT.

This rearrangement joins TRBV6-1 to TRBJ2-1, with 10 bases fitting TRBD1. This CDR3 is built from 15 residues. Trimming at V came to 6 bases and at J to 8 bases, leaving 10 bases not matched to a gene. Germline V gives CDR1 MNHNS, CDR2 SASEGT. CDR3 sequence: CASRSGTGVVHEQFF. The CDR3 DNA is TGTGCCAGCAGGTCCGGGACAGGGGTTGTCCATGAGCAGTTCTTC.

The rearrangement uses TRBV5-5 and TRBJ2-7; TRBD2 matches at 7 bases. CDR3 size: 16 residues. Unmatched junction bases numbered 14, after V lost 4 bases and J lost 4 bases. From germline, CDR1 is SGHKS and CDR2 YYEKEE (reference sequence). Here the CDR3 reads CASSRSAGLLRYEQYF. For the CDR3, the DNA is TGTGCCAGCAGCCGCTCAGCGGGACTTCTTAGGTACGAGCAGTACTTC.

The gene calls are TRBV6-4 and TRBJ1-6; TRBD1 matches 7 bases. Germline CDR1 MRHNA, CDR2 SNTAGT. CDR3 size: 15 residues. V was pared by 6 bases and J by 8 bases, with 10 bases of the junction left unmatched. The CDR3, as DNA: TGTGCCAGCAGGGCGCAGGGGGACCACTATTCACCCCTCCACTTT. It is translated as CASRAQGDHYSPLHF.

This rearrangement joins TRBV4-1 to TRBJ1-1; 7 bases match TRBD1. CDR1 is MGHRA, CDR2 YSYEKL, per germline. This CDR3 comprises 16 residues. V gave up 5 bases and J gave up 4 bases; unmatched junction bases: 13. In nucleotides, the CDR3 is TGCGCCAGCAGCTACAGGACAGGCCTCCGTCCCACTGAAGCTTTCTTT. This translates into CASSYRTGLRPTEAFF.

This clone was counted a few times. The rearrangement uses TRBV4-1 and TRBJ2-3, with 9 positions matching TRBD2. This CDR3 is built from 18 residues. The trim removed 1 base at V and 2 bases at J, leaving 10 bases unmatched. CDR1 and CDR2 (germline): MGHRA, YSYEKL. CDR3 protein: CASSQGGLSGGITDTQYF. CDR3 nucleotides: TGCGCCAGCAGCCAAGGGGGGCTTAGCGGGGGAATCACAGATACGCAGTATTTT.

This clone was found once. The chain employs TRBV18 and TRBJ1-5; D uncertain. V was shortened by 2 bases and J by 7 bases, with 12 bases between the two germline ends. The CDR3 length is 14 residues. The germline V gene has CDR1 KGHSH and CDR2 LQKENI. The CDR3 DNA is TGTGCCAGCTCACCAGTGGGGAGTTCGCAGCCCCAGCATTTT. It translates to CASSPVGSSQPQHF.

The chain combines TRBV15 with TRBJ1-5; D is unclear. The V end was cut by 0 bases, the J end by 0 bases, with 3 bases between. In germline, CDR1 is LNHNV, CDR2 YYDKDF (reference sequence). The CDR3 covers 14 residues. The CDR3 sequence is CATSRDYSNQPQHF. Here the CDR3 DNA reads TGTGCCACCAGCAGAGATTATAGCAATCAGCCCCAGCATTTT.

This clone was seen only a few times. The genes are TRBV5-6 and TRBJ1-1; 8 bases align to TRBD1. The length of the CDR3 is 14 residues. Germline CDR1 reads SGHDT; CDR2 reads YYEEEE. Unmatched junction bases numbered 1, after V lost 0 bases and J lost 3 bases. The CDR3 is CASSLDRGYTEAFF. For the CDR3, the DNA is TGTGCCAGCAGCTTGGACAGGGGGTACACTGAAGCTTTCTTT.

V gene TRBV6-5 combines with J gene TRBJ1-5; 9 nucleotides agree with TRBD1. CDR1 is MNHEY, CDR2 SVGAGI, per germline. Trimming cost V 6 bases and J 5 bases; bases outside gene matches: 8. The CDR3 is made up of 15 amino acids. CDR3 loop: CASSWGGTGYQPQHF. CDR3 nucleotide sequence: TGTGCCAGCAGCTGGGGGGGGACAGGGTATCAGCCCCAGCATTTT.

CDR3 sequence reads: CASSLQAYGGYGYTF. The DNA of the CDR3 is TGTGCCAGCAGCCTACAGGCGTACGGGGGCTATGGCTACACCTTC. The chain combines TRBV7-2 with TRBJ1-2; tentative D call: TRBD1 (5 bases). Per the germline V gene, CDR1 is SGHTA and CDR2 is FQGNSA. V shed 5 bases and J shed 4 bases, with 17 bases lying between them. The CDR3 loop spans 15 amino acids.

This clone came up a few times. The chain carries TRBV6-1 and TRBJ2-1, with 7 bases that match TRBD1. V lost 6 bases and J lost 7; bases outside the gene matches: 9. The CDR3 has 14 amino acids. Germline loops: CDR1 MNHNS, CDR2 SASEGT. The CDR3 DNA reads TGTGCCAGCAGCGACAGGGTAGGTGCGAATGAGCAGTTCTTC. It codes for CASSDRVGANEQFF.

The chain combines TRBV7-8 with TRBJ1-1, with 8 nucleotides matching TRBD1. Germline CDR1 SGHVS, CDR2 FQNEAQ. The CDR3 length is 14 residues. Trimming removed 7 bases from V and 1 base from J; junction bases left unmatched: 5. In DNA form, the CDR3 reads TGTGCCAGCAAGAGGGACAGGCCGAACACTGAAGCTTTCTTT. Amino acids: CASKRDRPNTEAFF.

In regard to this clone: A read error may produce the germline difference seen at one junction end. CDR3 DNA sequence: TGTGCCAGCAGCTTTTCGTTAGCCAAAAGCATTCAGTACTTC. It translates to CASSFSLAKSIQYF. The chain carries TRBV7-2 and TRBJ2-4; D is uncertain. The germline CDR1 and CDR2 sequences are SGHTA and FQGNSA. CDR3 length: 14 residues.

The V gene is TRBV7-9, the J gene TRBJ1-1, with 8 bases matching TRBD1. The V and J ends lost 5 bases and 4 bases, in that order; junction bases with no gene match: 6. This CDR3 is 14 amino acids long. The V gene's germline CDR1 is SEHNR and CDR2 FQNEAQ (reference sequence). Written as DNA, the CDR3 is TGTGCCAGCAGCCCGGACAGGGCAGGCACTGAAGCTTTCTTT. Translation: CASSPDRAGTEAFF.

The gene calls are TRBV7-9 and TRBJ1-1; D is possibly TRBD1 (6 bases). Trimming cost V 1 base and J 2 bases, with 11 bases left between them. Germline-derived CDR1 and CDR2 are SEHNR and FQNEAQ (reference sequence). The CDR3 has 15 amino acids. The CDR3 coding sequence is TGTGCCAGCAGCTTAGTAGGGGGGGCTAACACTGAAGCTTTCTTT. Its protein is CASSLVGGANTEAFF.

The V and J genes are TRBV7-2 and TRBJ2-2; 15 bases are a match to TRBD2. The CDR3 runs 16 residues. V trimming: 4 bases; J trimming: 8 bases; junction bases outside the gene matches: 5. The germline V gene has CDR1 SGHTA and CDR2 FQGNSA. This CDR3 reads CASSSGLAGGAGELFF. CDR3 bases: TGTGCCAGCAGCTCGGGACTAGCGGGGGGAGCGGGGGAGCTGTTTTTT.

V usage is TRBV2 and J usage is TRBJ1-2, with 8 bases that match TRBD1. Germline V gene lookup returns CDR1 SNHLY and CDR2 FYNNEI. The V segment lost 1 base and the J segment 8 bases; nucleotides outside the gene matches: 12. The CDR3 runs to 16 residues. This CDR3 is CASSEGTGRETRGYTF. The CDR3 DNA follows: TGTGCCAGCAGTGAAGGGACAGGGCGGGAAACGCGAGGCTACACCTTC.

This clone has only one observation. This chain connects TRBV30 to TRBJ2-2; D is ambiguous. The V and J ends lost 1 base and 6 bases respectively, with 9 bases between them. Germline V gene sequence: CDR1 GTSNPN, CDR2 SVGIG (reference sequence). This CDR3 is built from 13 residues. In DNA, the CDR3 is TGTGCCTGGAGTGCCACGCGTTCCGGGGAGCTGTTTTTT. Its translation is CAWSATRSGELFF.

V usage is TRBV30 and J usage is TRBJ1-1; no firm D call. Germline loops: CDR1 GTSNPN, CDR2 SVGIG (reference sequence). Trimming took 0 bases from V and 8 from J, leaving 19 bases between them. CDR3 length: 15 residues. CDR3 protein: CAWSVLGGVGGEAFF. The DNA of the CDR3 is TGTGCCTGGAGTGTATTGGGAGGAGTGGGAGGCGAAGCTTTCTTT. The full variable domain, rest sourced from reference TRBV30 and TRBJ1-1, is SQTIHQWPATLVQPVGSPLSLECTVEGTSNPNLYWYRQAAGRGLQLLFYSVGIGQISSEVPQNLSASRPQDRQFILSSKKLLLSDSGFYLCAWSVLGGVGGEAFFGQGTRLTVV.

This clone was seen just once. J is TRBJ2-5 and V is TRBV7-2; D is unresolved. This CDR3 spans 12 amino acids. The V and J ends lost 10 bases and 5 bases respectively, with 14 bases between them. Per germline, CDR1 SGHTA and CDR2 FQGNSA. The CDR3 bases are TGTGCCACCAGAGACCCGGGTGAGACCCAGTACTTC. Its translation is CATRDPGETQYF.

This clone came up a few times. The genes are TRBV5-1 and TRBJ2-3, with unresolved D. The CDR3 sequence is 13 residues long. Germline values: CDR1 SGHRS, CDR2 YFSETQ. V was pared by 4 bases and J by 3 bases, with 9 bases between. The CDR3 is CASSADSTDTQYF. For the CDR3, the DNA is TGCGCCAGCAGCGCTGACTCGACAGATACGCAGTATTTT. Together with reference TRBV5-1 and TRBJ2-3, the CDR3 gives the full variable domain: KAGVTQTPRYLIKTRGQQVTLSCSPISGHRSVSWYQQTPGQGLQFLFEYFSETQRNKGNFPGRFSGRQFSNSRSEMNVSTLELGDSALYLCASSADSTDTQYFGPGTRLTVL.

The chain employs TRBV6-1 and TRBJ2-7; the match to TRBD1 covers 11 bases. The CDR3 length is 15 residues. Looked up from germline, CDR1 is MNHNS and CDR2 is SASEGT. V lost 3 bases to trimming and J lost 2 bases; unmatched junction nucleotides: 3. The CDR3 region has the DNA TGTGCCAGCAGTGAGGGGACAGGGGGGGCCTACGAGCAGTACTTC. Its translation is CASSEGTGGAYEQYF.

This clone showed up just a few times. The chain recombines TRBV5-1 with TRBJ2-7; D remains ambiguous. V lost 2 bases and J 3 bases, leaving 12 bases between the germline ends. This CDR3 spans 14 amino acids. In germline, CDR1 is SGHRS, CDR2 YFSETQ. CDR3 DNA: TGCGCCAGCAGCTTCGCCACTTCTTTCTACGAGCAGTACTTC. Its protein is CASSFATSFYEQYF.

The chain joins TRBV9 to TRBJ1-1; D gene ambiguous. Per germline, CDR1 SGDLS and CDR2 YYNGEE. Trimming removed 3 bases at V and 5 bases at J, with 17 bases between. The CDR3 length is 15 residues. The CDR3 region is CASSENFGVSTEAFF. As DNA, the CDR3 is TGTGCCAGCAGCGAGAACTTCGGGGTCAGTACTGAAGCTTTCTTT. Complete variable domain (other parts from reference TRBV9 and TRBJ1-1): DSGVTQTPKHLITATGQRVTLRCSPRSGDLSVYWYQQSLDQGLQFLIQYYNGEERAKGNILERFSAQQFPDLHSELNLSSLELGDSALYFCASSENFGVSTEAFFGQGTRLTVV.

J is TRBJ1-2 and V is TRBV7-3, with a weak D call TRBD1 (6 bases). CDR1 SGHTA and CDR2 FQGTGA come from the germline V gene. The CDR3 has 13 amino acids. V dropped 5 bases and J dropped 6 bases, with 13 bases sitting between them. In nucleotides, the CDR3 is TGTGCCAGCAGCCCAACAGGGATCGATGGCTACACCTTC. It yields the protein CASSPTGIDGYTF.

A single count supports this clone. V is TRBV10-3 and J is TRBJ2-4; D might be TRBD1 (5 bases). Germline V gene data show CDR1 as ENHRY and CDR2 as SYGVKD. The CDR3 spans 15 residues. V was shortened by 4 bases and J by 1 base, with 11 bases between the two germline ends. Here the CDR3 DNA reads TGTGCCATCAGTGGGGGCCATGAGGCCAAAAACATTCAGTACTTC. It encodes CAISGGHEAKNIQYF.

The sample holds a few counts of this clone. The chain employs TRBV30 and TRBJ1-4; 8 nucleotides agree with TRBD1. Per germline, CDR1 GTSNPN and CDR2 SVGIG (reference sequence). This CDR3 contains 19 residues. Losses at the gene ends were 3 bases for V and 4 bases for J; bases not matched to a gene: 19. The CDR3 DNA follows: TGTGCCTGGAGGGCTGACAGGGGAAGTCCCCTGGACGGTAATGAAAAACTGTTTTTT. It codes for CAWRADRGSPLDGNEKLFF.

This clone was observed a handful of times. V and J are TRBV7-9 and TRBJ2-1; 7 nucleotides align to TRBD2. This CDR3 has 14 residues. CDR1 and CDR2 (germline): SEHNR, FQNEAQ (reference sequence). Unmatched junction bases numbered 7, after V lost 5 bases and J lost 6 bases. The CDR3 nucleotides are TGTGCCAGCAGCATCCCCAGCGGGGCCAATGAGCAGTTCTTC. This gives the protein CASSIPSGANEQFF.